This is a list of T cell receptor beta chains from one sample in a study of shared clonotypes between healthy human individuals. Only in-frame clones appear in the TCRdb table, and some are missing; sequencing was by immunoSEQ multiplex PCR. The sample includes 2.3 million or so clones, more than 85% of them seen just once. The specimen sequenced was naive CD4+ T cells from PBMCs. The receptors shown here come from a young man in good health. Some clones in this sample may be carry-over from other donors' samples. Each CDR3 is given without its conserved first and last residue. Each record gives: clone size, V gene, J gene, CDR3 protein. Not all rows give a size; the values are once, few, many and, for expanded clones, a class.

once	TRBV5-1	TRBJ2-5	ASRTDPQETQY
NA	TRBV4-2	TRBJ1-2	ASSQGPGTGTLQGYT
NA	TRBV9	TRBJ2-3	ASSPLNSDTQY
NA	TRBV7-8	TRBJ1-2	ASSPRGPILLYGYT
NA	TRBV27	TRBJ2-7	ASSSAGQGASQFSYEQY
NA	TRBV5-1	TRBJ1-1	ASSLETANTEAF
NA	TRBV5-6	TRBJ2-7	ASSTGLVGYEQY
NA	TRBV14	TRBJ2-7	ASSQGLQRQY
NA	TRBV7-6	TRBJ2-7	ASSPPHELRQY
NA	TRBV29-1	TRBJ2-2	SVDSGSGELF
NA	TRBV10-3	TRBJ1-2	AISAKGDDYGYT
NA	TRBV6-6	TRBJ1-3	ASSLKQASGNTIY
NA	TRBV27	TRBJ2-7	ASSIGGDAEQY
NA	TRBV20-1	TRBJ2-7	SARTVREQY
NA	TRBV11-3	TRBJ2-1	ASSSWGIVNEQF
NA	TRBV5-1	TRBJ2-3	ASREAGVADTQY
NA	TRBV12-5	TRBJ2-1	ASGPSPLFEQF
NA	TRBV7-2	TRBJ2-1	ASSRGERYNEQF
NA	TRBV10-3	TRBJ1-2	AISEPGGYYGYT
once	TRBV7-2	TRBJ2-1	ASSEYYNEQF
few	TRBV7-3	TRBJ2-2	ASSLDRANTGELF
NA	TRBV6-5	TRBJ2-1	ASSYSTGGGDEQF
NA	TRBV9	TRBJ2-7	ASSPRLGVSYEQY
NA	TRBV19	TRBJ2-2	ASSIGTATGELF
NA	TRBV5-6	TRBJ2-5	ASSYRLAGQETQY
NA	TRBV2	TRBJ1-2	ASSPEKMDTYGYT